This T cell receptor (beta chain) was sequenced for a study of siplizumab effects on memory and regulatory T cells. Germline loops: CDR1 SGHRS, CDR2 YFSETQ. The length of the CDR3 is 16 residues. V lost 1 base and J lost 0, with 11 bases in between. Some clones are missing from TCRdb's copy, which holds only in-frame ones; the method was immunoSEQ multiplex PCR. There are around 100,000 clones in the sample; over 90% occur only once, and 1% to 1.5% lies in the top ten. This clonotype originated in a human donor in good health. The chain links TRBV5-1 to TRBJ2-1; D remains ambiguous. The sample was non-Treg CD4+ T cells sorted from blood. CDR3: CASSLRQLSSYNEQFF. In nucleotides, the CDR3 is TGCGCCAGCAGCTTGCGGCAGCTAAGCTCCTACAATGAGCAGTTCTTC. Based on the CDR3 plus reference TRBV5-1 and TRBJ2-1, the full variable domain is KAGVTQTPRYLIKTRGQQVTLSCSPISGHRSVSWYQQTPGQGLQFLFEYFSETQRNKGNFPGRFSGRQFSNSRSEMNVSTLELGDSALYLCASSLRQLSSYNEQFFGPGTRLTVL.